This TCR beta chain was sequenced for a study of T cell changes during pregnancy in multiple sclerosis. Germline CDR1 and CDR2: SGHTA and FQGTGA. V gave up 5 bases and J gave up 4 bases; unmatched junction bases: 13. The CDR3 has 17 amino acids. TCRdb keeps only in-frame clones here, not all; method: immunoSEQ multiplex PCR. The sample comprises tens of thousands of clones, 80% to 95% of which are singletons, and about 0.33% rests with the top ten. This TCR was recovered from a female donor with multiple sclerosis, enrolled in a pregnancy study. The gene calls are TRBV7-3 and TRBJ2-1; 8 bases are a match to TRBD2. The source was CD4+ T cells from peripheral blood mononuclear cells, collected before pregnancy. The CDR3 here is CASSPQIVSGTYNEQFF. The DNA for the CDR3 is TGTGCCAGCAGCCCCCAGATAGTTAGCGGGACATACAATGAGCAGTTCTTC. Complete variable domain (other parts from reference TRBV7-3 and TRBJ2-1): GAGVSQTPSNKVTEKGKYVELRCDPISGHTALYWYRQSLGQGPEFLIYFQGTGAADDSGLPNDRFFAVRPEGSVSTLKIQRTERGDSAVYLCASSPQIVSGTYNEQFFGPGTRLTVL.